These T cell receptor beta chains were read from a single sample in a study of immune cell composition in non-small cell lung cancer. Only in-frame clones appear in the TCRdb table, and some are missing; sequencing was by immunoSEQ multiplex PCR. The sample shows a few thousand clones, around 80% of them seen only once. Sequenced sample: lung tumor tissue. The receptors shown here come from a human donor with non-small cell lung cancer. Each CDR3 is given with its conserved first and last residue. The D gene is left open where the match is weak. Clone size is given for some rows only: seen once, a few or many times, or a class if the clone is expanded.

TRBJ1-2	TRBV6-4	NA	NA	CASSHGTDYGYTF	TGTGCCAGCAGCCACGGCACAGACTATGGCTACACCTTC
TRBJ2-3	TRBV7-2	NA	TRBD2	CASSPRLAGGGTDTQYF	TGTGCCAGCAGCCCGAGACTAGCGGGGGGCGGCACAGATACGCAGTATTTT
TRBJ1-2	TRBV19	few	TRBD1	CASSIGGQGAYGYTF	TGTGCCAGTAGTATAGGAGGACAGGGGGCCTATGGCTACACCTTC
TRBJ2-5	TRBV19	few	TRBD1	CASSISTGGRVGGETQYF	TGTGCCAGTAGTATATCCACAGGGGGCAGAGTGGGGGGAGAGACCCAGTACTTC
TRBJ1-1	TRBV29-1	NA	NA	CSVVHSLNTEAFF	TGCAGCGTTGTGCACAGTCTGAACACTGAAGCTTTCTTT
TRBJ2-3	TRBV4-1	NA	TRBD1	CASSQDRSTDTQYF	TGCGCCAGCAGCCAGGACAGGAGCACAGATACGCAGTATTTT
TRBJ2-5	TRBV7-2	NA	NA	CASSLVRETQYF	TGTGCCAGCAGCTTAGTCCGGGAGACCCAGTACTTC
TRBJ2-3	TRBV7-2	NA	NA	CASSPGTPGTDTQYF	TGTGCCAGCAGCCCCGGGACACCAGGCACAGATACGCAGTATTTT
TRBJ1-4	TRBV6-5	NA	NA	CASSRQATNEKLFF	TGTGCCAGCAGTCGACAGGCAACTAATGAAAAACTGTTTTTT
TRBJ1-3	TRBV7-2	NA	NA	CASSSPGLGNTIYF	TGTGCCAGCAGCTCGCCTGGACTTGGAAACACCATATATTTT
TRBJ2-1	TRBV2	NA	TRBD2	CASSEALLAGGPLNEQFF	TGTGCCAGCAGTGAAGCGCTATTAGCGGGGGGGCCGCTCAATGAGCAGTTCTTC
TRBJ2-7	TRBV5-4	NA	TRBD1	CASSLRGQGSYEQYF	TGTGCCAGCAGCCTCAGGGGACAGGGCTCCTACGAGCAGTACTTC
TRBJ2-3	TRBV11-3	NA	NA	CASSFIQGPRDTQYF	TGTGCCAGCAGCTTCATACAGGGTCCTCGGGATACGCAGTATTTT
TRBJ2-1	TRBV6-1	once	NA	CASSGNSGNEQFF	TGTGCCAGCAGTGGGAATAGCGGTAATGAGCAGTTCTTC
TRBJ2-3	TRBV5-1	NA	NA	CASSRDRMLGTDTQYF	TGCGCCAGCAGCCGGGATCGGATGCTTGGCACAGATACGCAGTATTTT
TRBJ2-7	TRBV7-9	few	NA	CASRPPFSGAYEQYF	TGTGCCAGCAGACCTCCCTTTTCGGGGGCCTACGAGCAGTACTTC
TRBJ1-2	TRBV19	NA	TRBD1	CASSTRTGGFGDYGYTF	TGTGCCAGTAGTACGCGGACAGGGGGCTTTGGAGATTATGGCTACACCTTC
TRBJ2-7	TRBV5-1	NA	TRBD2	CASATSEAERQYF	TGCGCCAGCGCAACTAGCGAAGCCGAGCGGCAGTACTTC
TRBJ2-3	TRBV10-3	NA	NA	CAISRLLPGTDTQYF	TGTGCCATCAGCCGTCTCCTCCCGGGGACAGATACGCAGTATTTT
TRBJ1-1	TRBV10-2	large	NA	CASSEWGTGIMNTEAFF	TGCGCCAGCAGTGAGTGGGGCACAGGGATTATGAACACTGAAGCTTTCTTT
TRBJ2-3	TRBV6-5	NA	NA	CASRVNGLTDTQYF	TGTGCCAGCAGGGTCAATGGCCTCACAGATACGCAGTATTTT
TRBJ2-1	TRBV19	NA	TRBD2	CASSRPLAGVGRGEQFF	TGTGCCAGTAGTCGTCCACTAGCGGGGGTGGGTCGCGGTGAGCAGTTCTTC